The 9 T cell receptor beta chains below all came from one sample that was sequenced in a study of OX40 agonist ivuxolimab in advanced cancers. Method: immunoSEQ multiplex PCR; TCRdb's copy keeps in-frame clones and lacks some. The sample has about 58,000 clones; roughly four fifths are singletons. Source: CD4+ or CD8+ T cells sorted from blood, taken in a trial of the OX40 agonist ivuxolimab. The receptors were gathered from an adult with an advanced solid tumor such as melanoma, head and neck, liver or kidney cancer.

The chain recombines TRBV6-5 with TRBJ2-5; a possible D gene is TRBD1 (5 bases). V was clipped by 6 bases and J by 5 bases, with 19 bases between them. CDR1 is MNHEY, CDR2 SVGAGI, per germline. This CDR3 has 15 residues. CDR3 nucleotide sequence: TGTGCCAGCAGCAAGATCTCCAGGGTAGAGGAGACCCAGTACTTC. Amino acid sequence: CASSKISRVEETQYF.

The rearrangement joins TRBV10-3 to TRBJ1-3; D might be TRBD1 (5 bases). Deletions cut 2 bases from V and 7 bases from J, with 9 bases between. The CDR3 is 13 amino acids. Germline V gene data show CDR1 as ENHRY and CDR2 as SYGVKD. CDR3 loop: CAISEGAVNTIYF. CDR3 sequence (DNA): TGTGCCATCAGTGAGGGGGCTGTCAACACCATATATTTT.

The CDR3 DNA follows: TGTGCCAGCGAGGGCGGGGGAGAGACCCAGTACTTC. Translation: CASEGGGETQYF. The chain recombines TRBV2 with TRBJ2-5; 7 bases line up with TRBD2. The CDR3 runs 12 residues. The germline CDR1 and CDR2 sequences are SNHLY and FYNNEI. The junction had 4 bases not matched to a gene; V was cut back by 8 bases and J by 4 bases.

In DNA form, the CDR3 reads TGTGCCAGCAGCCAAGATGGGAATAGCGGGGACCTTTCCTACGAGCAGTACTTC. The encoded protein is CASSQDGNSGDLSYEQYF. This chain joins TRBV4-2 and TRBJ2-7; 8 bases map to TRBD2. Trimming took 0 bases from V and 1 from J; bases not matched to a gene: 11. This CDR3 has 18 amino acids. CDR1 and CDR2 from the germline V gene are LGHNA and YNFKEQ.

This clone was counted between two and nine times. This chain uses TRBV10-3 with TRBJ1-2; TRBD1 matches at 7 bases. V lost 0 bases to trimming and J lost 5 bases; unmatched junction nucleotides: 6. The CDR3 runs to 15 residues. CDR1 ENHRY and CDR2 SYGVKD come from the germline V gene. CDR3 region: CAISESGTALYGYTF. CDR3 bases: TGTGCCATCAGTGAGTCTGGGACAGCTCTATATGGCTACACCTTC.

Only a few counts were recorded for this clone. The chain is built from TRBV5-1 and TRBJ1-5; D gene ambiguous. There are 15 residues in the CDR3. V lost 0 bases to trimming and J lost 1 base, with 8 bases between them. Per the germline V gene, CDR1 is SGHRS and CDR2 is YFSETQ. CDR3 DNA: TGCGCCAGCAGCTTGGAAGGCCTCAGCAATCAGCCCCAGCATTTT. Translating gives CASSLEGLSNQPQHF.

The chain couples TRBV7-8 to TRBJ1-4, with D perhaps TRBD1 (6 bases). Germline V gene sequence: CDR1 SGHVS, CDR2 FQNEAQ. V lost 6 bases to trimming and J lost 4 bases, with 18 bases between them. The CDR3 runs to 16 residues. This CDR3 is CASSAYRVGFNEKLFF. CDR3 DNA sequence: TGTGCCAGCAGTGCCTACAGGGTGGGGTTTAATGAAAAACTGTTTTTT.

This chain connects TRBV5-1 to TRBJ2-7; no definite D call. The V and J ends lost 6 bases and 1 base respectively, with 11 bases between them. The CDR3 is 13 residues long. The germline CDR1 and CDR2 sequences are SGHRS and YFSETQ. The CDR3 DNA reads TGCGCCAGCAACGAAGTAGGATCCTACGAGCAGTACTTC. The encoded protein is CASNEVGSYEQYF.

This clone was seen only once. This chain links TRBV7-6 with TRBJ2-5; 8 bases fit TRBD1. The V gene's germline CDR1 is SGHVS and CDR2 FNYEAQ. The length of the CDR3 is 15 residues. V gave up 2 bases and J gave up 5 bases; unmatched junction bases: 7. CDR3 region: CASSLSPRQGETQYF. CDR3 DNA: TGTGCCAGCAGCTTATCCCCGCGACAGGGGGAGACCCAGTACTTC.